The 9 T cell receptor beta chains in this list originate from one sample, sequenced in a study of control samples from healthy donors and cancer patients. Clones were sequenced by immunoSEQ multiplex PCR, and TCRdb holds only the in-frame ones, with some missing. The sample has 90,000 or so clones; about 87% are singletons. The sequenced sample consisted of blood. The receptors stem from a woman in her seventies in good health.

The chain joins TRBV5-1 to TRBJ2-1, with 7 positions matching TRBD1. Germline CDR1 reads SGHRS; CDR2 reads YFSETQ. Trimming at V came to 4 bases and at J to 7 bases, leaving 11 bases not matched to a gene. The CDR3 is made up of 15 amino acids. As DNA, the CDR3 is TGCGCCAGCAGCACCCAAGGGGGCCGCGGGAATGAGCAGTTCTTC. It is translated as CASSTQGGRGNEQFF.

V usage is TRBV30 and J usage is TRBJ1-1, with D possibly matching TRBD1 (5 bases). Germline V gene data show CDR1 as GTSNPN and CDR2 as SVGIG (reference sequence). V shed 0 bases and J shed 4 bases, with 12 bases lying between them. This CDR3 is 14 amino acids long. CDR3 DNA: TGTGCCTGGAGTGTTGCAGGGTACGGCACTGAAGCTTTCTTT. It is translated as CAWSVAGYGTEAFF.

The chain combines TRBV5-3 with TRBJ1-2; tentatively, D is TRBD1 (5 bases). TRBV5-3 is assigned to the ORF class and has an uncertain function. V lost 0 bases, J lost 4 bases, and 16 bases lay in between. The CDR3 length is 16 residues. CDR3 residues: CARSLAMGPGFYGYTF. CDR3 coding DNA: TGTGCCAGAAGCTTGGCAATGGGACCCGGCTTCTATGGCTACACCTTC.

The rearrangement uses TRBV9 and TRBJ2-1, with 9 positions matching TRBD2. In germline, CDR1 is SGDLS, CDR2 YYNGEE. There are 17 residues in the CDR3. The ends lost 1 base at V and 2 bases at J; junction bases unmatched: 7. CDR3 amino acids: CASSVSSGDSPYNEQFF. The CDR3 DNA follows: TGTGCCAGCAGCGTATCTAGCGGGGACTCCCCCTACAATGAGCAGTTCTTC.

This clone was seen a single time. The chain recombines TRBV9 with TRBJ2-4; D possibly matches TRBD1 or TRBD2 (6 bases each). Germline loops: CDR1 SGDLS, CDR2 YYNGEE. CDR3 length equals 16 residues. Trimming removed 3 bases from V and 3 bases from J, with 16 bases in between. The CDR3, as DNA: TGTGCCAGCAGCGCCGGAGGGGGGTCGGTCAAAAACATTCAGTACTTC. The encoded protein is CASSAGGGSVKNIQYF.

The chain couples TRBV28 to TRBJ2-7, with 8 bases fitting TRBD2. The CDR3 extends over 13 amino acids. The J segment lost 5 bases and the V segment lost 7 bases, leaving 7 bases of the junction unmatched. Germline lookup yields CDR1 MDHEN and CDR2 SYDVKM. The CDR3 sequence: CASTRRGANEQYF. The CDR3 coding sequence is TGTGCCAGCACCCGGCGGGGGGCAAACGAGCAGTACTTC. Full variable domain (missing parts from reference TRBV28 and TRBJ2-7): DVKVTQSSRYLVKRTGEKVFLECVQDMDHENMFWYRQDPGLGLRLIYFSYDVKMKEKGDIPEGYSVSREKKERFSLILESASTNQTSMYLCASTRRGANEQYFGPGTRLTVT.

The chain recombines TRBV28 with TRBJ1-6; tentative D call: TRBD1 (6 bases). V was pared by 5 bases and J by 7 bases, with 12 bases between. The germline gives CDR1 MDHEN, CDR2 SYDVKM. This CDR3 region has 14 residues. In nucleotides, the CDR3 is TGTGCCAGCAGTAGACAGGCCCCCAATTCACCCCTCCACTTT. Protein sequence: CASSRQAPNSPLHF.

The rearrangement uses TRBV5-1 and TRBJ2-1, with 12 nucleotides matching TRBD2. CDR1 is SGHRS and CDR2 is YFSETQ in the germline V gene. Losses at the gene ends were 2 bases for V and 10 bases for J; bases not matched to a gene: 10. The CDR3 is 16 residues long. CDR3 bases: TGCGCCAGCAGCTTAACTAGCGGGGGGCCCCTAGGGGAGCAGTTCTTC. This encodes CASSLTSGGPLGEQFF.

The chain employs TRBV19 and TRBJ2-2; 7 bases agree with TRBD2. The CDR3 has 16 residues. J gave up 2 bases and V 3 bases, and 6 bases lay outside the gene matches. Germline-derived CDR1 and CDR2 are LNHDA and SQIVND (reference sequence). CDR3 amino acids: CASSIGSGTNTGELFF. DNA of the CDR3: TGTGCCAGTAGTATTGGAAGCGGGACCAACACCGGGGAGCTGTTTTTT.